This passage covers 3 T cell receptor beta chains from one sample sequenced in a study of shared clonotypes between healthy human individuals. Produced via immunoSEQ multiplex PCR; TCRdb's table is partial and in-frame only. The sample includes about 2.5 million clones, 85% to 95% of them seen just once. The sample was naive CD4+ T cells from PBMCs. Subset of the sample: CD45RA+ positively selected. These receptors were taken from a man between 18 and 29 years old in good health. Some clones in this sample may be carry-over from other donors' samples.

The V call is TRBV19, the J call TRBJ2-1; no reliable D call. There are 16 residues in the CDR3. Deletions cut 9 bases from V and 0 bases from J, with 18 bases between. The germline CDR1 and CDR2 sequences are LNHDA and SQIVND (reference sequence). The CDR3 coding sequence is TGTGCCAGGCACCCTTGGGCGGCGAGCTCCTACAATGAGCAGTTCTTC. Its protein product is CARHPWAASSYNEQFF.

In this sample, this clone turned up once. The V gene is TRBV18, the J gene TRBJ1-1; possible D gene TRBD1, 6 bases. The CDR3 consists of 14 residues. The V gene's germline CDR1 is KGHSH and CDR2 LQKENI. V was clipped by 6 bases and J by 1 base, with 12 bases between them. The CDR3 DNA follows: TGTGCCAGCTCTCCAGGGGCAGCGAACACTGAAGCTTTCTTT. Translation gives CASSPGAANTEAFF.

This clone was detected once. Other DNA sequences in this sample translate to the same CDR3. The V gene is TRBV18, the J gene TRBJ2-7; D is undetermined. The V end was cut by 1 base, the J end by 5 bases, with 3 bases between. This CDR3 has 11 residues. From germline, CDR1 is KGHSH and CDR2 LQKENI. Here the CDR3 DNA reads TGTGCCAGCTCACCACTCAACGAGCAGTACTTC. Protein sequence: CASSPLNEQYF.